A single sample is the source of the 18 T cell receptor beta chains below, sequenced in a study of post-analysis software for immune sequencing data. Points from the study as a whole: Four or five TRBV segments were more frequent in patients than controls; TRBV5-6, TRBV5-1 and TRBV20-1 belonged to this group.

The antigens these receptors bind are not known. Presence of unique molecular identifiers characterized the TCR beta cDNA libraries. TCRdb redid the calling of the PCR reads with MiXCR, one entry per CDR3 protein. The sample carries roughly 540,000 distinct CDR3 sequences, less than 40% recorded once. Material for sequencing was blood. The receptors were gathered from a girl aged 2-17 years with multiple sclerosis.

CDR3 residues: CASSPRGGVLNSPLHF. DNA for the CDR3: TGTGCCAGCAGCCCCCGGGGGGGGGTGCTCAATTCACCCCTCCACTTT. The chain is built from TRBV9 and TRBJ1-6; tentative D call: TRBD1 (5 bases). This CDR3 has 16 amino acids. The germline gives CDR1 SGDLS, CDR2 YYNGEE. V lost 4 bases and J 7 bases, leaving 18 bases between the germline ends.

This clonotype occurred a few times. The chain is built from TRBV7-9 and TRBJ1-1; D ambiguous. Germline V CDR1 and CDR2: SEHNR, FQNEAQ (reference sequence). Trimming left V 1 base short and J 0 bases short, with 9 bases between. This CDR3 region has 15 residues. The CDR3 DNA reads TGTGCCAGCAGCTTAGGAGCTTCTCTGAACACTGAAGCTTTCTTT. Protein: CASSLGASLNTEAFF.

This clonotype was seen only once. The chain is built from TRBV2 and TRBJ2-1; D perhaps matches TRBD2 (6 bases). The CDR3 runs to 14 residues. Trimming took off 3 bases at V and 4 bases at J, with 10 bases between the two ends. CDR1 SNHLY and CDR2 FYNNEI come from the germline V gene. The chain's CDR3 is CASSERDPYNEQFF. The DNA for the CDR3 is TGTGCCAGCAGTGAGCGGGACCCTTACAATGAGCAGTTCTTC. Full variable domain (missing parts from reference TRBV2 and TRBJ2-1): EPEVTQTPSHQVTQMGQEVILRCVPISNHLYFYWYRQILGQKVEFLVSFYNNEISEKSEIFDDQFSVERPDGSNFTLKIRSTKLEDSAMYFCASSERDPYNEQFFGPGTRLTVL.

This clonotype was found many times. V usage is TRBV5-1 and J usage is TRBJ2-3, with D perhaps matching TRBD1 or TRBD2 (5 bases each). The ends were cut back, 4 bases at V and 4 bases at J, with 10 bases in the middle. This CDR3 has 13 amino acids. The germline CDR1 and CDR2 sequences are SGHRS and YFSETQ. The DNA for the CDR3 is TGCGCCAGCAGCGAGGGACGCGCAGATACGCAGTATTTT. Its translation is CASSEGRADTQYF.

The rearrangement uses TRBV10-3 and TRBJ2-1; TRBD2 matches at 8 bases. The junction had 2 bases not matched to a gene; V was cut back by 0 bases and J by 1 base. The CDR3 is 16 amino acids. The germline V gene has CDR1 ENHRY and CDR2 SYGVKD. CDR3: CAISESGGGSYNEQFF. Written as DNA, the CDR3 is TGTGCCATCAGTGAGTCAGGCGGGGGGTCCTACAATGAGCAGTTCTTC.

J is TRBJ2-5 and V is TRBV29-1; D gene uncertain. The germline V and J ends were trimmed by 7 bases and 5 bases, with 8 bases remaining between them. This CDR3 is built from 10 residues. Germline V gene lookup returns CDR1 SQVTM and CDR2 ANQGSEA. CDR3 DNA: TGCAGCGGGTCGCACGAGACCCAGTACTTC. Residues: CSGSHETQYF.

This clonotype was counted a few times. This chain connects TRBV20-1 to TRBJ1-2; 7 bases line up with TRBD1. V shed 3 bases and J 4 bases; nucleotides not matched to a gene: 11. Germline CDR1 and CDR2: DFQATT and SNEGSKA (reference sequence). The CDR3 is made up of 15 amino acids. CDR3 DNA: TGCAGTGCTAGCCCCGTCCTGAGACAGGGCTATGGCTACACCTTC. It yields the protein CSASPVLRQGYGYTF.

This clonotype was picked up many times. This chain links TRBV6-5 with TRBJ2-7; a weak D match, TRBD1 (6 bases). With 8 bases removed from V and 6 bases from J, the gap between germline ends came to 14 bases. The CDR3 runs to 12 residues. Germline CDR1 is MNHEY and CDR2 is SVGAGI. CDR3 loop: CASSEQGAEQYF. CDR3 nucleotide sequence: TGTGCCAGCTCAGAACAGGGTGCCGAGCAGTACTTC.

The CDR3 bases are TGTGCCAGCAGTGCCCAGCGTACCTACGAGCAGTACTTC. Protein: CASSAQRTYEQYF. J is TRBJ2-5 and V is TRBV2; D not certain. The closer fit of TRBJ2-7 to the DNA end suggests the J call may be wrong. Germline values: CDR1 SNHLY, CDR2 FYNNEI. The CDR3 is 13 amino acids.

The rearrangement links TRBV20-1 to TRBJ2-7; maybe TRBD2 (7 bases). The CDR3 runs 15 residues. Looked up from germline, CDR1 is DFQATT and CDR2 is SNEGSKA (reference sequence). Trimming cost V 0 bases and J 5 bases, with 17 bases left between them. The CDR3 loop is CSARDITGGHNEQYF. CDR3 sequence (DNA): TGCAGTGCTAGAGACATAACGGGGGGACACAACGAGCAGTACTTC.

This clonotype was seen a single time. The chain combines TRBV6-5 with TRBJ1-1; unclear D gene. The germline V gene has CDR1 MNHEY and CDR2 SVGAGI. Trimming took 0 bases from V and 7 from J, leaving 6 bases between them. CDR3 length equals 12 residues. The CDR3 is CASSYSAGEAFF. CDR3 nucleotides: TGTGCCAGCAGTTACTCGGCAGGTGAAGCTTTCTTT.

The chain has TRBV6-2 or TRBV6-3 and TRBJ2-7, with D uncertain. Germline V gene sequence: CDR1 MNHEY, CDR2 SVGEGT. The CDR3 totals 11 residues. V was shortened by 5 bases and J by 3 bases, with 5 bases between the two germline ends. This CDR3 reads CASSDHYEQYF. The DNA of the CDR3 is TGTGCCAGCAGTGACCACTACGAGCAGTACTTC.

The chain carries TRBV7-3 and TRBJ1-1; 8 bases fit TRBD1. After removal of 5 bases from V and 6 bases from J, the junction contained 8 bases not matched to a gene. CDR1 is SGHTA and CDR2 is FQGTGA in the germline V gene. The CDR3 runs to 14 residues. CDR3 in amino acids: CASSEDREGAEAFF. In nucleotides, the CDR3 is TGTGCCAGCAGCGAGGACAGGGAGGGGGCTGAAGCTTTCTTT.

The chain carries TRBV6-5 and TRBJ1-2; the D is unclear. The CDR3 extends over 15 amino acids. Between the trimmed V and J ends, which lost 2 bases and 0 bases, there was a span of 10 bases. Germline loops: CDR1 MNHEY, CDR2 SVGAGI. CDR3 nucleotides: TGTGCCAGCAGTTACCTGGGCCCCCCTAACTATGGCTACACCTTC. Encoded protein: CASSYLGPPNYGYTF.

This clonotype has a handful of counts. V gene TRBV20-1 combines with J gene TRBJ1-5; D might be TRBD1 (5 bases). This CDR3 spans 14 amino acids. V gave up 6 bases and J gave up 1 base, with 13 bases separating them. Germline V gene lookup returns CDR1 DFQATT and CDR2 SNEGSKA (reference sequence). The CDR3 here is CSAIDSGSNQPQHF. DNA for the CDR3: TGCAGTGCCATTGACAGCGGGAGCAATCAGCCCCAGCATTTT.

This clonotype was counted only a few times. The chain is built from TRBV25-1 and TRBJ2-4; D is unclear. From germline, CDR1 is MGHDK and CDR2 SYGVNS. The CDR3 is made up of 14 amino acids. V was clipped by 1 base and J by 2 bases, with 6 bases between them. The CDR3 spells CASSEWPTKNIQYF. CDR3 DNA: TGTGCCAGCAGTGAATGGCCGACCAAAAACATTCAGTACTTC.

The chain has TRBV29-1 and TRBJ2-5; the D gene is possibly TRBD2 (5 bases). The last part of the DNA fits TRBJ2-7 better; the J call may be wrong. The CDR3 spans 12 residues. The germline V gene encodes CDR1 SQVTM and CDR2 ANQGSEA. The CDR3 DNA follows: TGCAGCGTCCTCCGGGGAGCCTGCGAGCAGTACTTC. This codes for CSVLRGACEQYF.

The genes are TRBV24-1 and TRBJ1-2; a weak D match, TRBD1 (6 bases). The V end lost 1 base, the J end lost 8 bases, and 16 bases lay between the germline ends. Per the germline V gene, CDR1 is KGHDR and CDR2 is SFDVKD. This CDR3 is 15 amino acids long. The CDR3 nucleotides read TGTGCCACCAGTGATTTCCCCCCAGGGGAAAGCGGCTACACCTTC. Translated, it gives CATSDFPPGESGYTF.